The 4 T cell receptor beta chains in this list originate from one sample, sequenced in a study of T cell responses to AZD1222 COVID-19 vaccine. Clones were read by immunoSEQ multiplex PCR, and TCRdb kept only the in-frame ones, dropping some. This table has around 84,000 clones, roughly nine tenths appearing once. The sample was peripheral blood, taken on day 0 of AZD1222 vaccination. These receptors all stem from an adult in good health.

This clone was counted only a few times. Written as DNA, the CDR3 is TGTGCCAGCAGTTTCCTCGATCAGCCCCAGCATTTT. This encodes CASSFLDQPQHF. The rearrangement joins TRBV12-3 or TRBV12-4 to TRBJ1-5; no firm D call. The CDR3 spans 12 residues. V lost 3 bases and J 5 bases, leaving 5 bases between the germline ends.

The rearrangement uses TRBV5-1 and TRBJ2-1; TRBD2 might be the D (5 bases). Germline V gene lookup returns CDR1 SGHRS and CDR2 YFSETQ. Trimming took off 2 bases at V and 4 bases at J, with 10 bases between the two ends. This CDR3 is built from 14 residues. CDR3 residues: CASSFSWEYNEQFF. CDR3 coding DNA: TGCGCCAGCAGCTTCAGCTGGGAGTACAATGAGCAGTTCTTC.

The V call is TRBV19, the J call TRBJ1-2; no clear D gene. Per germline, CDR1 LNHDA and CDR2 SQIVND (reference sequence). CDR3 size: 15 residues. V was pared by 5 bases and J by 4 bases, with 17 bases between. Here the CDR3 DNA reads TGTGCCAGTAGTGTAACAACAGCTTACTCCTATGGCTACACCTTC. This codes for CASSVTTAYSYGYTF.

The CDR3 DNA sequence: TGTGCCAGCAGCCCGACCACCGGGAGCTCCTACAATGAGCAGTTCTTC. It codes for CASSPTTGSSYNEQFF. The chain has TRBV9 and TRBJ2-1; a possible D gene is TRBD2 (6 bases). The CDR3 covers 16 residues. The ends were cut back, 4 bases at V and 0 bases at J, with 14 bases in the middle. Germline CDR1 is SGDLS and CDR2 is YYNGEE.